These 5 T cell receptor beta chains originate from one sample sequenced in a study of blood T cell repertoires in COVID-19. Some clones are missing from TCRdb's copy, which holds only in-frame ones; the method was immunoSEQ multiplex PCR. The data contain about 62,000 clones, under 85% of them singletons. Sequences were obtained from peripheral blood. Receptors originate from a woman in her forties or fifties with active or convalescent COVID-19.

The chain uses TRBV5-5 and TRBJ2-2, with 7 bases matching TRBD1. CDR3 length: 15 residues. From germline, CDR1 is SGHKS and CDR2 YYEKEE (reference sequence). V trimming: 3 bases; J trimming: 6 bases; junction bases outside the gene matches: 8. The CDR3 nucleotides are TGTGCCAGCAGCTCAACAGGGGTTGGGGCCGGGGAGCTGTTTTTT. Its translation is CASSSTGVGAGELFF. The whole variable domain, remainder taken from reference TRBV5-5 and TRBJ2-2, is DAGVTQSPTHLIKTRGQQVTLRCSPISGHKSVSWYQQVLGQGPQFIFQYYEKEERGRGNFPDRFSARQFPNYSSELNVNALLLGDSALYLCASSSTGVGAGELFFGEGSRLTVL.

The CDR3 is CASETGGTNEKLFF. CDR3 nucleotide sequence: TGTGCCAGCGAAACAGGGGGGACTAATGAAAAACTGTTTTTT. The chain is built from TRBV6-5 and TRBJ1-4, with 8 bases that match TRBD1. The CDR3 loop spans 14 amino acids. After removal of 8 bases from V and 2 bases from J, the junction contained 4 bases not matched to a gene. CDR1 is MNHEY, CDR2 SVGAGI, per germline.

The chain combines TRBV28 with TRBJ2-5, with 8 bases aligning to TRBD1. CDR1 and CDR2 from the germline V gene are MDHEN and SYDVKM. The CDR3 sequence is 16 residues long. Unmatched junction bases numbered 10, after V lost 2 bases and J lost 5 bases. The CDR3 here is CASSLPKTGDRETQYF. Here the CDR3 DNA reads TGTGCCAGCAGTTTACCCAAGACAGGGGATCGGGAGACCCAGTACTTC.

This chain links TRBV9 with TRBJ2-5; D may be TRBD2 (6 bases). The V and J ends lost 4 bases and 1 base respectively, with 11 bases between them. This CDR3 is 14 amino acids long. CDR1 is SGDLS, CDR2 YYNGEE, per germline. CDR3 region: CASSPGTFQETQYF. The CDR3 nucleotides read TGTGCCAGCAGCCCTGGGACTTTCCAAGAGACCCAGTACTTC.

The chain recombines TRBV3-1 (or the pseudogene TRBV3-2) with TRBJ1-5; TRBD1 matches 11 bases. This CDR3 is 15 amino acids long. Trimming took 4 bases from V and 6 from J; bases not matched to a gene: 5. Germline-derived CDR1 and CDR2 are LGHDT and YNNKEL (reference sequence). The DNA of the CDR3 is TGTGCCAGCAGCCTGGGACAGGGGGTAGCTCAGCCCCAGCATTTT. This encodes CASSLGQGVAQPQHF.